Shown below are 8 T cell receptor beta chains from a single sample sequenced in a study of a mutant IDH1 vaccine in newly diagnosed glioma. Assay: immunoSEQ multiplex PCR; the TCRdb copy retains only in-frame clones and omits some. In the table there are about 30,000 clones, more than 70% of which are singletons. These receptors are not linked to any known antigen. Time point reported: week 23, last vaccination. Each dose delivered 300 ug of mutant IDH1 20-mer peptide subcutaneously with imiquimod. Sequenced here: PBMCs, sampled from a glioma patient whose treatment included an IDH1 peptide vaccine. Receptors were obtained from a woman in her late teens or twenties with glioma.

In its sample, this clone was seen once. Written as DNA, the CDR3 is TGTGCCAGCAGCTGGGGCACAGGACCAACCTCCTACGAGCAGTACTTC. Its translation: CASSWGTGPTSYEQYF. The chain is built from TRBV5-4 and TRBJ2-7, with D tentatively TRBD1 (5 bases). With 3 bases removed from V and 0 bases from J, the gap between germline ends came to 16 bases. The CDR3 loop spans 16 amino acids. Germline loops: CDR1 SGHNT, CDR2 YYREEE (reference sequence).

This clone was recorded once. The V gene is TRBV27, the J gene TRBJ2-7; 8 bases align to TRBD2. J gave up 3 bases and V 4 bases, and 5 bases lay outside the gene matches. This CDR3 is built from 14 residues. Germline assignment: CDR1 MNHEY and CDR2 SMNVEV (reference sequence). CDR3 sequence: CASSWGSGVYEQYF. As DNA, the CDR3 is TGTGCCAGCAGTTGGGGTAGCGGGGTCTACGAGCAGTACTTC.

The chain's CDR3 is CASSISGGDVNGELFF. CDR3 in DNA: TGTGCCAGCAGCATCTCTGGCGGGGATGTGAACGGGGAGCTGTTTTTT. The chain recombines TRBV9 with TRBJ2-2; D possibly corresponds to TRBD2 (6 bases). The V gene lost 4 bases and the J gene lost 7 bases, with 20 bases spanning the gap. The CDR3 is 16 residues long. Germline V gene data show CDR1 as SGDLS and CDR2 as YYNGEE.

CDR3 in amino acids: CASSLDSGGSALETQYF. In nucleotides, the CDR3 is TGTGCCAGCAGCTTGGATAGCGGGGGCTCCGCCCTAGAGACCCAGTACTTC. The V call is TRBV11-3, the J call TRBJ2-5; TRBD2 matches at 9 bases. The CDR3 covers 17 residues. Germline values: CDR1 SGHNT, CDR2 YENEEA. V dropped 3 bases and J dropped 4; count of bases not matched to a gene: 12.

In its sample, this clone was seen once. The chain employs TRBV29-1 and TRBJ1-2, with 7 bases that match TRBD1. This CDR3 contains 12 residues. J lost 7 bases, V lost 3 bases, and 5 bases had no gene match. Germline V gives CDR1 SQVTM, CDR2 ANQGSEA. CDR3 sequence reads: CSVEGGGFGYTF. CDR3 sequence (DNA): TGCAGCGTTGAGGGAGGGGGCTTTGGCTACACCTTC.

By its share, this clone is medium-sized. The chain joins TRBV18 to TRBJ1-2, with D possibly matching TRBD1 (6 bases). In germline, CDR1 is KGHSH, CDR2 LQKENI. This CDR3 comprises 15 residues. Between the trimmed V and J ends, which lost 2 bases and 2 bases, there was a span of 12 bases. The CDR3, as DNA: TGTGCCAGCTCACCAAGGCAGGGGCGGAACTATGGCTACACCTTC. Protein: CASSPRQGRNYGYTF.

This clone was detected only a few times. The V and J genes are TRBV7-9 and TRBJ2-1; D not resolved. Germline V CDR1 and CDR2: SEHNR, FQNEAQ (reference sequence). The CDR3 contains 11 residues. With 10 bases removed from V and 10 bases from J, the gap between germline ends came to 14 bases. Written as DNA, the CDR3 is TGTGCCACCCTGGATACCGGGGAGCAGTTCTTC. It translates to CATLDTGEQFF.

V gene TRBV7-2 combines with J gene TRBJ2-7, with D maybe TRBD2 (5 bases). Trimming cost V 1 base and J 0 bases, with 10 bases left between them. The CDR3 runs 15 residues. Germline assignment: CDR1 SGHTA and CDR2 FQGNSA. CDR3 nucleotides: TGTGCCAGCAGCTTAGGGAGGTTTATCTCCTACGAGCAGTACTTC. This gives the protein CASSLGRFISYEQYF.